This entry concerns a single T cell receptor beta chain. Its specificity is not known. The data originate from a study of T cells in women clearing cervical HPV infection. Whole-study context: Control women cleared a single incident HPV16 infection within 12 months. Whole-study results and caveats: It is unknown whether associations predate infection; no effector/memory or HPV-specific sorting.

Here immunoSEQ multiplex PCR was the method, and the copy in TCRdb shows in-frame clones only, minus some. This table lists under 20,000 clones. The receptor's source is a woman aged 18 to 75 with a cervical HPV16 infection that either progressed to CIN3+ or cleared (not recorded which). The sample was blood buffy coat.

The CDR3 sequence: CASSAHSNQPQHF. The part of the CDR3 DNA that was read is TGTGCCAGCAGCGCGCATAGCAATCAGCCC. The rearrangement uses TRBV7-3 and TRBJ1-5; unclear D gene. The CDR3 is cut off 3 residues early in the read; its end comes from the germline J gene. With 5 bases removed from V and 0 bases from J, the gap between germline ends came to 5 bases. This CDR3 contains 13 residues. The V gene's germline CDR1 is SGHTA and CDR2 FQGTGA.